Detailed here is one TCR beta chain. Antigen specificity is unknown. This specimen comes from a study of cytomegalovirus exposure and HLA in healthy donors. Study in general: 81% of around 400 genotyped donors fell in the Caucasian-associated ancestry cluster. General study results and limits: The number of N-insertions in an Asian-associated ancestry cluster was reportedly below the roughly 620-donor mean in a later analysis. Later work found that TCR association rates differed between HLA loci; DRB1 had the most and HLA-C the fewest. In a later analysis, at a false discovery rate of 0.05, under 20,000 TCR beta sequences were associated with HLA alleles.

Researchers ran the PCR with 60 Vbeta and 13 Jbeta primers. Assay: immunoSEQ multiplex PCR; the TCRdb copy retains only in-frame clones and omits some. The data show roughly 200,000 clones, around three quarters seen once. V lost 0 bases and J lost 0; bases outside the gene matches: 1. The CDR3 length is 16 residues. From germline, CDR1 is GTSNPN and CDR2 SVGIG (reference sequence). The sample was PBMCs. The chain has TRBV30 and TRBJ2-3; 12 bases match TRBD2. The receptor was derived from a young man in good health and CMV-seronegative. Written as DNA, the CDR3 is TGTGCCTGGAGTGTGGGACTAGCGGGTAGCACAGATACGCAGTATTTT. Translating it yields CAWSVGLAGSTDTQYF.